This TCR beta chain was retrieved from a study of shared clonotypes between healthy human individuals. The naive CD8 fraction comprised CD45RO-negative cells positively selected for CCR7 and excluded terminally differentiated effector memory CD45RA+ cells. The CDR3 is 18 amino acids. J was trimmed by 2 bases and V by 5 bases; bases with no gene match: 10. In germline, CDR1 is SGHDN, CDR2 FVKESK. Study conclusions and caveats: Deeper or shallower sequencing was expected to change how clonotypes are shared among donors. The study generally estimated greater richness for naive than memory subsets.

Comments on this clone: Its target is not known.

The assay was immunoSEQ multiplex PCR, and TCRdb's table has in-frame clones only and misses some. The sample holds around 2.1 million clones, about 93% seen once. Sequencing was done on a sample of naive CD8+ T cells from PBMCs. The V and J genes are TRBV14 and TRBJ2-6, with 9 bases matching TRBD1. This clonotype was obtained from a man aged 18-30 years in good health. Some clones in this sample may be carry-over from other donors' samples. The CDR3 is CASSGYRDRDTGANVLTF. CDR3 sequence (DNA): TGTGCCAGCAGCGGATACCGGGACAGGGACACTGGGGCCAACGTCCTGACTTTC.